The present entry profiles one T cell receptor (beta chain) with its context. Its target is unknown. These data originate in a study of cytomegalovirus exposure and HLA in healthy donors. Study-wide points: A few of the chains that were CMV-associated were confirmed in vitro to be specific for CMV antigens. It was found in a later analysis that first-cohort TCR clusters tended to co-occur in the 120 validation repertoires.

The data were produced by immunoSEQ multiplex PCR, yet TCRdb's version contains in-frame clones alone and is incomplete. Of over 35,000 clones detected, 80% to 95% appear once; the ten largest clones hold about 3.5%. Germline-derived CDR1 and CDR2 are SQVTM and ANQGSEA. The ends were cut back, 3 bases at V and 2 bases at J, with 12 bases in the middle. The CDR3 has 14 amino acids. Sequencing was carried out using PBMCs. The source is a man aged 18 to 35 in good health and CMV-seronegative. V usage is TRBV29-1 and J usage is TRBJ2-3; no reliable D call. CDR3 loop: CSVEVRGNTDTQYF. The CDR3 DNA is TGCAGCGTTGAGGTGCGCGGAAACACAGATACGCAGTATTTT.